The 6 T cell receptor beta chains presented below share a single source sample, sequenced in a study of blood T cell repertoires in COVID-19. The data were produced by immunoSEQ multiplex PCR, yet TCRdb's version contains in-frame clones alone and is incomplete. The sample shows about 220,000 clones, 85% to 90% of them seen only once. The sequencing input was PBMCs or T cells enriched from blood (not recorded which). These receptors were taken from a man aged 30 to 39 who had been exposed to COVID-19.

The rearrangement joins TRBV20-1 to TRBJ2-7; a possible D gene is TRBD1 (6 bases). Germline-derived CDR1 and CDR2 are DFQATT and SNEGSKA (reference sequence). Trimming pared 5 bases from V and 3 bases from J, leaving 8 bases between. The CDR3 covers 11 residues. The CDR3 sequence: CSAEQGYEQYF. Written as DNA, the CDR3 is TGCAGTGCTGAACAGGGCTACGAGCAGTACTTC.

The rearrangement uses TRBV4-3 and TRBJ1-6; TRBD1 agrees at 7 bases. Trimming removed 1 base from V and 4 bases from J; junction bases left unmatched: 4. The length of the CDR3 is 16 residues. CDR1 is LGHNA, CDR2 YSLEER, per germline. CDR3 region: CASSQVRGLYNSPLHF. CDR3 nucleotide sequence: TGCGCCAGCAGCCAAGTGAGGGGGCTATATAATTCACCCCTCCACTTT.

V usage is TRBV2 and J usage is TRBJ1-1, with a weak D call TRBD1 (6 bases). The V gene's germline CDR1 is SNHLY and CDR2 FYNNEI. Trimming removed 6 bases from V and 5 bases from J, with 7 bases in between. CDR3 length: 11 residues. CDR3 protein: CASSGQTEAFF. The CDR3 DNA follows: TGTGCCAGCAGCGGACAGACTGAAGCTTTCTTT.

This chain connects TRBV5-1 to TRBJ2-5; the D gene is possibly TRBD2 (5 bases). The CDR3 is made up of 16 amino acids. V lost 3 bases and J 2 bases, leaving 17 bases between the germline ends. CDR1 and CDR2 from the germline V gene are SGHRS and YFSETQ. CDR3 sequence (DNA): TGCGCCAGCAGCTCCGGCCTTTTAGCGAAACAAGAGACCCAGTACTTC. It is translated as CASSSGLLAKQETQYF.

This clone was counted a single time. The rearrangement uses TRBV4-2 and TRBJ2-1, with TRBD2 matching 8 bases. V was pared by 2 bases and J by 8 bases, with 5 bases of the junction left unmatched. The V gene's germline CDR1 is LGHNA and CDR2 YNFKEQ. The CDR3 is 14 residues long. This CDR3 is CASSQRGRGDEQFF. For the CDR3, the DNA is TGTGCCAGCAGCCAACGGGGGCGGGGGGATGAGCAGTTCTTC.

The chain employs TRBV9 and TRBJ2-5; TRBD2 agrees at 11 bases. CDR1 SGDLS and CDR2 YYNGEE come from the germline V gene. V lost 0 bases, J lost 5 bases, and 6 bases stayed unmatched. The CDR3 consists of 16 residues. DNA of the CDR3: TGTGCCAGCAGCGTAGTGGGTAGCGGGGGGGCTGAGACCCAGTACTTC. This gives the protein CASSVVGSGGAETQYF.